The 20 T cell receptor beta chains in this list originate from one sample, sequenced in a study of cytomegalovirus exposure and HLA in healthy donors. This PCR relied on a set of 60 Vbeta primers and 13 Jbeta primers. Some clones are missing from TCRdb's copy, which holds only in-frame ones; the method was immunoSEQ multiplex PCR. The table has 220,000 or so clones, 70% to 80% seen once. The sequenced sample consisted of PBMCs. The source is a woman in her twenties or thirties in good health and CMV-seronegative.

In DNA form, the CDR3 reads TGCGCCAGCAGCCCCCTCGACAGGACAACTAATGAAAAACTGTTTTTT. Translating gives CASSPLDRTTNEKLFF. The chain combines TRBV4-1 with TRBJ1-4; tentative D call: TRBD1 (6 bases). The CDR3 has 16 residues. Germline lookup yields CDR1 MGHRA and CDR2 YSYEKL. Trimming took off 4 bases at V and 0 bases at J, with 12 bases between the two ends.

In this sample, this clone turned up a few times. The chain carries TRBV9 and TRBJ1-1; D unresolved. Germline assignment: CDR1 SGDLS and CDR2 YYNGEE. The V end was cut by 4 bases, the J end by 0 bases, with 13 bases between. The length of the CDR3 is 15 residues. CDR3: CASSPPGRLNTEAFF. CDR3 nucleotide sequence: TGTGCCAGCAGCCCCCCCGGCAGGCTGAACACTGAAGCTTTCTTT.

The chain links TRBV6-1 to TRBJ1-1; possible D gene TRBD1, 5 bases. Per germline, CDR1 MNHNS and CDR2 SASEGT. The V and J ends lost 6 bases and 3 bases respectively, with 11 bases between them. The CDR3 extends over 13 amino acids. The CDR3 here is CASRTQDYTEAFF. The DNA of the CDR3 is TGTGCCAGCAGGACACAGGATTACACTGAAGCTTTCTTT.

The rearrangement links TRBV4-2 to TRBJ2-7; tentatively, D is TRBD2 (7 bases). Looked up from germline, CDR1 is LGHNA and CDR2 is YNFKEQ. The germline V and J ends were trimmed by 4 bases and 7 bases, with 14 bases remaining between them. The CDR3 runs to 13 residues. The CDR3 reads CASSLPGGREQYF. The CDR3 nucleotides are TGTGCCAGCAGCCTACCGGGGGGCAGGGAGCAGTACTTC.

As regards this clone: One end of the junction is discordant with germline, which a read error may explain. The chain carries TRBV2 and TRBJ2-5; 14 nucleotides align to TRBD2. The CDR3 has 16 residues. Looked up from germline, CDR1 is SNHLY and CDR2 is FYNNEI. The CDR3 DNA is TGTGCCAGCAGGAGCCCGGGACTAGCGGGAGAAGAGGCCCAGTACTTC. Encoded protein: CASRSPGLAGEEAQYF.

Notes on this clone: Other DNA sequences within the sample encode an identical CDR3. This sequence joins TRBV9 and TRBJ2-3; D not certain. The CDR3 has 12 amino acids. Germline V gene data show CDR1 as SGDLS and CDR2 as YYNGEE. Trimming shortened V by 5 bases and J by 0 bases, and 4 bases separated the two germline ends. CDR3 coding DNA: TGTGCCAGCAGTCCTAGCACAGATACGCAGTATTTT. This translates into CASSPSTDTQYF.

This clone was counted once. The V and J genes are TRBV27 and TRBJ2-5; tentative D call: TRBD1 (5 bases). Germline V CDR1 and CDR2: MNHEY, SMNVEV (reference sequence). The ends were cut back, 5 bases at V and 4 bases at J, with 14 bases in the middle. The length of the CDR3 is 14 residues. CDR3 region: CASSKPGFGETQYF. The CDR3 nucleotides are TGTGCCAGCAGTAAACCAGGGTTCGGAGAGACCCAGTACTTC.

This rearrangement joins TRBV7-3 to TRBJ2-5, with a weak D call TRBD2 (6 bases). Matching the DNA end better, TRBJ2-7 makes the J call doubtful. The germline V gene encodes CDR1 SGHTA and CDR2 FQGTGA. The CDR3 length is 16 residues. CDR3 loop: CASSLGLAGGTGEQYF. In nucleotides, the CDR3 is TGTGCCAGCAGCTTAGGGCTGGCCGGGGGAACGGGCGAGCAGTACTTC.

Regarding this clone: The sample has other DNA sequences that encode this CDR3 too. The DNA for the CDR3 is TGTGCCAGCAGCAAACTAACAGGGGAGGACTATGGCTACACCTTC. This sequence encodes CASSKLTGEDYGYTF. The rearrangement joins TRBV16 to TRBJ1-2; 7 bases align to TRBD1. The V gene's germline CDR1 is KGHSY and CDR2 FQNENV. V shed 5 bases and J 3 bases; nucleotides not matched to a gene: 9. This CDR3 has 15 residues. The full variable domain, rest sourced from reference TRBV16 and TRBJ1-2, is GEEVAQTPKHLVRGEGQKAKLYCAPIKGHSYVFWYQQVLKNEFKFLISFQNENVFDETGMPKERFSAKCLPNSPCSLEIQATKLEDSAVYFCASSKLTGEDYGYTFGSGTRLTVV.

The chain carries TRBV13 and TRBJ1-2, with 11 nucleotides matching TRBD1. Trimming cost V 1 base and J 2 bases; bases outside gene matches: 9. Looked up from germline, CDR1 is PRHDT and CDR2 is FYEKMQ (reference sequence). CDR3 size: 18 residues. The DNA for the CDR3 is TGTGCCAGCAGCTTAGAAGGGGGGGACAGGGGGAAGAACTATGGCTACACCTTC. It is translated as CASSLEGGDRGKNYGYTF.

The chain combines TRBV6-5 with TRBJ2-3; perhaps TRBD1 as D (5 bases). The CDR3 is made up of 14 amino acids. Germline V gives CDR1 MNHEY, CDR2 SVGAGI. The germline V and J ends were trimmed by 6 bases and 0 bases, with 10 bases remaining between them. The CDR3 loop reads CASSHKGSTDTQYF. CDR3 bases: TGTGCCAGCAGCCATAAGGGGAGCACAGATACGCAGTATTTT.

The chain combines TRBV5-1 with TRBJ2-7; 10 bases match TRBD2. Trimming took 2 bases from V and 7 from J; bases not matched to a gene: 6. This CDR3 contains 14 residues. Looked up from germline, CDR1 is SGHRS and CDR2 is YFSETQ. The CDR3 region has the DNA TGCGCCAGCAGCTTACCGGGACTAGCGAGGGAGCAGTACTTC. Its translation is CASSLPGLAREQYF.

The chain links TRBV9 to TRBJ1-2; D is unclear. The V and J ends lost 0 bases and 3 bases respectively, with 9 bases between them. In germline, CDR1 is SGDLS, CDR2 YYNGEE. This CDR3 spans 14 amino acids. DNA for the CDR3: TGTGCCAGCAGCGTAGGCTACGCGGACTATGGCTACACCTTC. It is translated as CASSVGYADYGYTF.

The chain couples TRBV18 to TRBJ1-1, with a possible D match to TRBD1 (6 bases). The CDR3 has 16 residues. Per the germline V gene, CDR1 is KGHSH and CDR2 is LQKENI. V lost 3 bases, J lost 1 base, and 15 bases lay in between. The CDR3 DNA reads TGTGCCAGCTCACCGGAAACGGGACACCAGAACACTGAAGCTTTCTTT. This encodes CASSPETGHQNTEAFF.

The chain carries TRBV15 and TRBJ2-5; D might be TRBD2 (6 bases). Germline CDR1 reads LNHNV; CDR2 reads YYDKDF (reference sequence). The CDR3 loop spans 14 amino acids. The V end lost 6 bases, the J end lost 4 bases, and 15 bases lay between the germline ends. The CDR3 region is CATRRDSGIETQYF. DNA for the CDR3: TGTGCCACCAGAAGGGACTCAGGGATAGAGACCCAGTACTTC.

This chain joins TRBV6-5 and TRBJ1-2; D perhaps matches TRBD1 (6 bases). Trimming shortened V by 6 bases and J by 4 bases, and 15 bases separated the two germline ends. The germline V gene encodes CDR1 MNHEY and CDR2 SVGAGI. The length of the CDR3 is 14 residues. CDR3 coding DNA: TGTGCCAGCAGGTCGGACAGTATGACCTATGGCTACACCTTC. Its protein product is CASRSDSMTYGYTF.

J is TRBJ1-3 and V is TRBV2, with 11 bases that match TRBD1. With 6 bases clipped from V and 1 base from J, the junction kept 2 bases outside the gene matches. Germline values: CDR1 SNHLY, CDR2 FYNNEI. This CDR3 comprises 15 residues. Here the CDR3 DNA reads TGTGCCAGCAGGGGGACAGGGGGATCTGGAAACACCATATATTTT. Its translation is CASRGTGGSGNTIYF.

The chain joins TRBV4-2 to TRBJ2-3, with TRBD2 identical over 7 bases. This CDR3 comprises 15 residues. Germline values: CDR1 LGHNA, CDR2 YNFKEQ. Losses at the gene ends were 3 bases for V and 2 bases for J; bases not matched to a gene: 5. The CDR3 loop is CASSQPAGNTDTQYF. The DNA of the CDR3 is TGTGCCAGCAGCCAGCCAGCGGGGAACACAGATACGCAGTATTTT.

The rearrangement links TRBV7-2 to TRBJ2-6; D gene uncertain. V lost 1 base and J lost 0, with 13 bases in between. Germline CDR1 reads SGHTA; CDR2 reads FQGNSA. The length of the CDR3 is 18 residues. The DNA of the CDR3 is TGTGCCAGCAGCTTAGGTTTACAGCTCGACTCTGGGGCCAACGTCCTGACTTTC. Translated: CASSLGLQLDSGANVLTF.

The chain couples TRBV28 to TRBJ1-1; 9 nucleotides line up with TRBD1. CDR1 and CDR2 (germline): MDHEN, SYDVKM. This CDR3 spans 14 amino acids. J gave up 1 base and V 5 bases, and 2 bases lay outside the gene matches. The CDR3 loop is CASSQTGGNTEAFF. Here the CDR3 DNA reads TGTGCCAGCAGTCAGACAGGGGGGAACACTGAAGCTTTCTTT.